This record concerns one T cell receptor beta chain sequence. Its antigen remains unknown. The data were obtained in a study of CD4 T cells in relation to SARS-CoV-2 and coronaviruses. Across the whole study: No peptide or an HIV-1 Nef peptide pool served as negative control. Whole-study results and caveats: Roughly 69% of donors had memory CD4+ clonotypes crossrecognizing SARS-CoV-2 and common cold coronavirus spike.

Unexposed donor CD4+ T cells date from about 2011-2018, before the COVID-19 pandemic. CD4+ T cells were isolated from the cells after about ten days of culture. Cells permitting, SARS-CoV-2 S/N and four cold-coronavirus spikes were tested on unexposed-donor CD4+ T cells. Libraries were prepared by immunoSEQ multiplex PCR; TCRdb keeps only in-frame clonotypes and omits some of them. The repertoire includes some 14,000 clones, 76% of them detected once, and approximately 30% sits in the top ten. Per germline, CDR1 SGHDT and CDR2 YYEEEE. V lost 0 bases, J lost 0 bases, and 4 bases stayed unmatched. The CDR3 extends over 16 amino acids.

The clonotype was recovered from a human donor in good health. The chain has TRBV5-6 and TRBJ2-3; 7 nucleotides agree with TRBD2. Sequencing input: CD4+ T cells from PBMCs, cultured in vitro. CDR3 bases: TGTGCCAGCAGCTTGGGTGCGGGAGATAGCACAGATACGCAGTATTTT. Protein: CASSLGAGDSTDTQYF.